The entry that follows covers one T cell receptor beta chain sequence. Mismatch with germline at one junction end may stem from a read error. Via MiXCR, TCRdb re-called the 5' RACE reads, giving one row per CDR3 protein. Altogether roughly 240,000 distinct CDR3 sequences are present, more than 6.5% being singletons, with the ten largest covering roughly 1%. These data belong to a study of T cells after yellow fever vaccination. The CDR3 has 17 amino acids. CDR1 and CDR2 from the germline V gene are DFQATT and SNEGSKA (reference sequence). Sample: CD4+ T cells sorted from PBMCs, taken on the day of the yellow fever booster vaccination. The sequence came from a man between 25 and 39 years old who received the YFV17D yellow fever vaccine. The rearrangement joins TRBV20-1 to TRBJ2-1; 11 bases are shared with TRBD2. The chain's CDR3 is CCAPDFQTSGKGNEQFF. CDR3 nucleotide sequence: TGCTGTGCTCCAGACTTTCAGACTAGCGGGAAGGGCAATGAGCAGTTCTTC.